This TCR beta chain was identified during a study of CD8+CD57+ T cells in acquired aplastic anemia. In the study overall: Sorted cells (CD4+ and CD8+) yielded DNA amounts that averaged 3.2 ug. Whole-study findings and limits: Patients and controls shared about 27 CD8+ CDR3 sequences.

This CDR3 has 12 residues. Germline V lookup: CDR1 LNHDA, CDR2 SQIVND (reference sequence). Unmatched junction bases numbered 2, after V lost 5 bases and J lost 5 bases. Investigators profiled TCR beta VDJ and CDR3 from genomic DNA template. TCRdb analysed the reads with MiXCR anew, one entry per CDR3 protein. The table lists under 350,000 distinct CDR3 sequences, 56% of them singletons. Patients chosen for sequencing had shown CD8+CD57+ cell expansion by flow cytometry. With no exception, the patients had severe acquired aplastic anemia. When blood sampling took place, the patients had received no therapy. This clonotype has just a few counts. Its antigen is as yet unknown.

This TCR came from a human donor with aplastic anemia. The chain couples TRBV19 to TRBJ1-2, with 7 bases aligning to TRBD1. Sequenced input: sorted CD4+, CD8+, or CD8+CD57+ T cells (not recorded which) from PBMCs. CDR3 protein: CASSPTGYGYTF. The CDR3 coding sequence is TGTGCCAGTAGTCCGACAGGGTATGGCTACACCTTC.